These 10 T cell receptor beta chains came from one sample sequenced in a study of CD8 T cells in Susac syndrome. Random hexamers primed reverse transcription of about 0.45 to 1 ug RNA. One entry per CDR3 protein, called by TCRdb with MiXCR from the immunoSEQ multiplex PCR reads. This table holds around 190,000 distinct CDR3 sequences, less than 95% found once. Sequencing was done on a sample of CD4+ T cells from PBMCs. The receptors were sampled from a human donor in good health.

This chain connects TRBV4-2 to TRBJ1-4, with D tentatively TRBD1 (5 bases). Trimming shortened V by 0 bases and J by 8 bases, and 13 bases separated the two germline ends. The CDR3 is 15 amino acids. Germline V gene lookup returns CDR1 LGHNA and CDR2 YNFKEQ. Here the CDR3 DNA reads TGTGCCAGCAGCCAAGAGGTGGGACCGAGGGAAAAACTGTTTTTT. Its protein is CASSQEVGPREKLFF.

This clonotype was detected once. The rearrangement links TRBV3-1 to TRBJ2-3; D unresolved. Deletions cut 4 bases from V and 1 base from J, with 9 bases between. CDR1 and CDR2 (germline): LGHDT, YNNKEL (reference sequence). The CDR3 contains 14 residues. For the CDR3, the DNA is TGTGCCAGCAGCCCTGGGAAGGGCACAGATACGCAGTATTTT. Translating gives CASSPGKGTDTQYF.

This chain uses TRBV20-1 with TRBJ2-3; TRBD2 aligns across 7 bases. There are 15 residues in the CDR3. The junction had 9 bases not matched to a gene; V was cut back by 6 bases and J by 0 bases. Germline V gene sequence: CDR1 DFQATT, CDR2 SNEGSKA (reference sequence). The DNA of the CDR3 is TGCAGTGCACAAGACCCGGGACTAAGCACAGATACGCAGTATTTT. It translates to CSAQDPGLSTDTQYF.

The V and J genes are TRBV3-1 and TRBJ2-1, with D possibly being TRBD2 (6 bases). Germline lookup yields CDR1 LGHDT and CDR2 YNNKEL (reference sequence). Deletions cut 1 base from V and 7 bases from J, with 14 bases between. The CDR3 runs 15 residues. CDR3 DNA sequence: TGTGCCAGCAGCCAAGGACGCGGGACGGGTAATGAGCAGTTCTTC. Amino acids: CASSQGRGTGNEQFF.

V is TRBV29-1 and J is TRBJ2-7; D gene uncertain. The ends were cut back, 4 bases at V and 0 bases at J, with 10 bases in the middle. The V gene's germline CDR1 is SQVTM and CDR2 ANQGSEA. There are 13 residues in the CDR3. CDR3: CSVGKGTSYEQYF. The CDR3 bases are TGCAGCGTTGGTAAGGGAACCTCCTACGAGCAGTACTTC.

This clonotype was observed once. The chain recombines TRBV18 with TRBJ1-2; no definite D call. The CDR3 length is 13 residues. The V gene lost 5 bases and the J gene lost 4 bases, with 11 bases spanning the gap. The germline V gene encodes CDR1 KGHSH and CDR2 LQKENI. The CDR3 DNA sequence: TGTGCCAGCTCATATTCGGACGGCTATGGCTACACCTTC. Protein product: CASSYSDGYGYTF.

This clonotype was observed once. This chain links TRBV29-1 with TRBJ2-5; no clear D. CDR3 size: 12 residues. Trimming removed 1 base at V and 2 bases at J, with 5 bases between. Germline CDR1 reads SQVTM; CDR2 reads ANQGSEA. CDR3 sequence reads: CSVEVGQETQYF. The CDR3 region has the DNA TGCAGCGTTGAAGTTGGGCAAGAGACCCAGTACTTC.

The V gene is TRBV13, the J gene TRBJ1-5; D is undetermined. The CDR3 extends over 12 amino acids. Trimming shortened V by 5 bases and J by 9 bases, and 11 bases separated the two germline ends. Germline assignment: CDR1 PRHDT and CDR2 FYEKMQ (reference sequence). The CDR3 loop reads CASSVLGLPQHF. CDR3 sequence (DNA): TGTGCCAGCAGCGTACTAGGTCTGCCCCAGCATTTT.

The chain uses TRBV30 and TRBJ2-1; 11 positions match TRBD2. V lost 2 bases to trimming and J lost 6 bases; unmatched junction nucleotides: 9. The CDR3 length is 16 residues. Per the germline V gene, CDR1 is GTSNPN and CDR2 is SVGIG (reference sequence). The CDR3 region has the DNA TGTGCCTGGAGTCCCCAGACTAGCGGGGAACCCAATGAGCAGTTCTTC. This codes for CAWSPQTSGEPNEQFF.

This clonotype was counted a single time. This rearrangement joins TRBV7-6 to TRBJ2-1; 8 nucleotides agree with TRBD2. With V trimmed by 6 bases and J by 13 bases, 14 bases remained unmatched. The CDR3 has 14 amino acids. Germline CDR1 is SGHVS and CDR2 is FNYEAQ. DNA of the CDR3: TGTGCCAGCAGTAGGCCCCAAGCGGGAGCTGTTCAGTTCTTC. This encodes CASSRPQAGAVQFF.